The rows below give T cell receptor beta chains drawn from one sample of a study of blood T cell repertoires in COVID-19. Produced via immunoSEQ multiplex PCR; TCRdb's table is partial and in-frame only. The sample yields around 100,000 clones, around 84% seen once. The sample taken for sequencing was peripheral blood. The receptors were gathered from an older woman with active or convalescent COVID-19. The CDR3 runs from the conserved cysteine through the conserved F or W. A D gene is named only where the DNA matches it firmly. Clone sizes are given selectively: once, few, many, or a class where the clone is expanded.

DNA: TGCGCCAGCAGCCGTACTCCTAGCTCTGGAAACACCATATATTTT; CDR3: CASSRTPSSGNTIYF; V: TRBV4-3; J: TRBJ1-3; size: NA; D: NA
DNA: TGTGCTAGCAGCTTAGACCCTAGTCGCTACAATGAGCAGTTCTTC; CDR3: CASSLDPSRYNEQFF; V: TRBV7-7; J: TRBJ2-1; size: NA; D: NA
DNA: TGTGCCAGCAGTTACAGGTGGGGAGCCGGGGAGCTGTTTTTT; CDR3: CASSYRWGAGELFF; V: TRBV6-5; J: TRBJ2-2; size: NA; D: NA
DNA: TGTGCCATCAAGACAGGGGGCACAACTGGGGCCAACGTCCTGACTTTC; CDR3: CAIKTGGTTGANVLTF; V: TRBV10-3; J: TRBJ2-6; size: NA; D: TRBD1
DNA: TGCGCCAGCGGCGAAGCGGGAGGGATGTCGGATACGCAGTATTTT; CDR3: CASGEAGGMSDTQYF; V: TRBV5-1; J: TRBJ2-3; size: NA; D: TRBD2
DNA: TGCGCCAGCAGCACGACAGGGGTCGCGGATGGCTACACCTTC; CDR3: CASSTTGVADGYTF; V: TRBV5-1; J: TRBJ1-2; size: NA; D: TRBD1
DNA: TGCAGCGTTGAAGGGCGCGGGACAGGGGGTACCTACGAGCAGTACTTC; CDR3: CSVEGRGTGGTYEQYF; V: TRBV29-1; J: TRBJ2-7; size: NA; D: TRBD1
DNA: TGTGCCAGCAGCCAAGCCGGTTATGGCTACACCTTC; CDR3: CASSQAGYGYTF; V: TRBV4-2; J: TRBJ1-2; size: NA; D: NA
DNA: TGTGCCAGCAGTGAATCGAGGGGGAATCAGCCCCAGCATTTT; CDR3: CASSESRGNQPQHF; V: TRBV25-1; J: TRBJ1-5; size: few; D: NA
DNA: TGTGCCAGCTCCACCATAGCGGGGGGCCGTGACGATGAGCAGTTCTTC; CDR3: CASSTIAGGRDDEQFF; V: TRBV18; J: TRBJ2-1; size: NA; D: TRBD2
DNA: TGTGCCAGCAGCCAAGAGCACAGCCTCCAAAGGGAGCAGTACTTC; CDR3: CASSQEHSLQREQYF; V: TRBV4-2; J: TRBJ2-7; size: NA; D: NA
DNA: TGCGCCAGCAGCTTGGTAGCAGGGGGTTACGAGCAGTACTTC; CDR3: CASSLVAGGYEQYF; V: TRBV5-1; J: TRBJ2-7; size: NA; D: TRBD1
DNA: TGCGCCAGCAGCTTGGAGGGGACACTCTATAATTCACCCCTCCACTTT; CDR3: CASSLEGTLYNSPLHF; V: TRBV5-1; J: TRBJ1-6; size: NA; D: NA
DNA: TGTGCCAGCAGCTTAGGACTAGCGGGGGATTCCTACGAGCAGTACTTC; CDR3: CASSLGLAGDSYEQYF; V: TRBV7-2; J: TRBJ2-7; size: NA; D: TRBD2
DNA: TGTGCCAGCAGCCCTGGGACAGGAGGGAAAACCGGGGAGCTGTTTTTT; CDR3: CASSPGTGGKTGELFF; V: TRBV7-6; J: TRBJ2-2; size: NA; D: TRBD1
DNA: TGTGCCAGCAGGCCGGGACTAGCGGGAGTTAGCGGGGAGCTGTTTTTT; CDR3: CASRPGLAGVSGELFF; V: TRBV28; J: TRBJ2-2; size: once; D: TRBD2
DNA: TGTGCCAGCAGCTTAGTTGGAAGCGGGGGCTCCGCGGTTGGTGAGCAGTTCTTC; CDR3: CASSLVGSGGSAVGEQFF; V: TRBV7-2; J: TRBJ2-1; size: NA; D: TRBD2
DNA: TGTGCCACCAGCAGAGATACTCAGCGGGGGTTCGACTTC; CDR3: CATSRDTQRGFDF; V: TRBV15; J: TRBJ2-4; size: NA; D: TRBD2
DNA: TGCGCCAGCAGCCTGGGACAGGGTGCCAAAAACATTCAGTACTTC; CDR3: CASSLGQGAKNIQYF; V: TRBV5-1; J: TRBJ2-4; size: NA; D: TRBD1
DNA: TGTGCCAGCTCAACCCTGACAGAGACGAACACTGAAGCTTTCTTT; CDR3: CASSTLTETNTEAFF; V: TRBV18; J: TRBJ1-1; size: NA; D: NA
DNA: TGCAGCGTGGAAGGCGGACAGGGGACCTACGAGCAGTACTTC; CDR3: CSVEGGQGTYEQYF; V: TRBV29-1; J: TRBJ2-7; size: NA; D: TRBD1
DNA: TGTGCCAGCAGTTCCAATCAGTATAACACTGAAGCTTTCTTT; CDR3: CASSSNQYNTEAFF; V: TRBV6-2/TRBV6-3; J: TRBJ1-1; size: few; D: NA
DNA: TGCGCCAGCAGCCCCGGAAGGGGTGTCTCCTATAATTCACCCCTCCACTTT; CDR3: CASSPGRGVSYNSPLHF; V: TRBV5-1; J: TRBJ1-6; size: NA; D: NA
DNA: TGTGCCAGCAGCTACCTGGACGGAGGCCGTGAAAAACTGTTTTTT; CDR3: CASSYLDGGREKLFF; V: TRBV7-2; J: TRBJ1-4; size: NA; D: NA
DNA: TGTGCCAGCTCACCAGCCGGGGGCTCCTATAATTCACCCCTCCACTTT; CDR3: CASSPAGGSYNSPLHF; V: TRBV18; J: TRBJ1-6; size: NA; D: NA
DNA: TGTGCCAGCAGTGATATGAGGCCGATAAACACTGAAGCTTTCTTT; CDR3: CASSDMRPINTEAFF; V: TRBV2; J: TRBJ1-1; size: NA; D: NA
DNA: TGTGCCAGCAGCCATCCCGGGACAGGGTGGAACGAGCAGTACTTC; CDR3: CASSHPGTGWNEQYF; V: TRBV14; J: TRBJ2-7; size: NA; D: TRBD1
DNA: TGTGCCAGCAGCTCCATACGGACTAGCGGCTACCCCAAAAACATTCAGTACTTC; CDR3: CASSSIRTSGYPKNIQYF; V: TRBV11-2; J: TRBJ2-4; size: once; D: TRBD2
DNA: TGTGCCAGCAGCGTTCAGCAAGAGACCCAGTACTTC; CDR3: CASSVQQETQYF; V: TRBV2; J: TRBJ2-5; size: NA; D: NA
DNA: TGTGCCAGCAGTTTAGGGTCGGCAGGGACCTACAATGAGCAGTTCTTC; CDR3: CASSLGSAGTYNEQFF; V: TRBV28; J: TRBJ2-1; size: NA; D: NA
DNA: TGTGCCTGGGTCAAAGACAGGGGCGCCTATAATGAGCAGTTCTTC; CDR3: CAWVKDRGAYNEQFF; V: TRBV30; J: TRBJ2-1; size: NA; D: TRBD1
DNA: TGTGCCAGCAGCTTATCTGGCAGCACTGAAGCTTTCTTT; CDR3: CASSLSGSTEAFF; V: TRBV7-8; J: TRBJ1-1; size: NA; D: NA
DNA: TGTGCCTCTGGACTAGCGAAGGCCTACAATGAGCAGTTCTTC; CDR3: CASGLAKAYNEQFF; V: TRBV30; J: TRBJ2-1; size: NA; D: TRBD2
DNA: TGCGCCAGCAGCTCCGGAAGCGGGAGCTCCTACAATGAGCAGTTCTTC; CDR3: CASSSGSGSSYNEQFF; V: TRBV5-1; J: TRBJ2-1; size: NA; D: TRBD2
DNA: TGTGCCAGCAGCCGGGGACTAGCGGGAGGTCCTAATTACAATGAGCAGTTCTTC; CDR3: CASSRGLAGGPNYNEQFF; V: TRBV3-1/TRBV3-2; J: TRBJ2-1; size: NA; D: TRBD2
DNA: TGTGCCAGCAGCTTAGTGACAGGAGCCCCCCAGGAGCAGTACTTC; CDR3: CASSLVTGAPQEQYF; V: TRBV7-2; J: TRBJ2-7; size: NA; D: NA
DNA: TGTGCCAGCTCACCTGGTCGGGGGGACGAGCAGTACTTC; CDR3: CASSPGRGDEQYF; V: TRBV18; J: TRBJ2-7; size: NA; D: TRBD2
DNA: TGTGCCAGCAGCCTCAAGCAGGCTGGGGGGGACCAAGAGACCCAGTACTTC; CDR3: CASSLKQAGGDQETQYF; V: TRBV9; J: TRBJ2-5; size: NA; D: TRBD2
DNA: TGTGCCACCAGTGGCGAAACAGGGGGCATCTACAATGAGCAGTTCTTC; CDR3: CATSGETGGIYNEQFF; V: TRBV24-1; J: TRBJ2-1; size: NA; D: TRBD1
DNA: TGTGCCAGCAGCTTGGGACTAGCGGGAGAGACCCAGTACTTC; CDR3: CASSLGLAGETQYF; V: TRBV7-9; J: TRBJ2-5; size: NA; D: TRBD2
DNA: TGTGCCTGGAGTTACCGGGACAAGATGAAATACGAGCAGTACTTC; CDR3: CAWSYRDKMKYEQYF; V: TRBV30; J: TRBJ2-7; size: NA; D: NA
DNA: TGTGCCAGCAACTCGGGAGGCGGCACCGGGGAGCTGTTTTTT; CDR3: CASNSGGGTGELFF; V: TRBV5-4; J: TRBJ2-2; size: NA; D: TRBD2
DNA: TGCGCCAGCAGCCAAGATAAAGGGACAGTTAATTCACCCCTCCACTTT; CDR3: CASSQDKGTVNSPLHF; V: TRBV4-1; J: TRBJ1-6; size: NA; D: TRBD1